The rows below give T cell receptor beta chains drawn from one sample of a study of T cells in Graves' hyperthyroidism and ophthalmopathy. TCRdb reprocessed the multiplex PCR reads with MiXCR, giving one entry per CDR3 protein. The sample includes approximately 380,000 distinct CDR3 sequences, around 20% of them seen just once. The sequenced sample consisted of blood. These receptors were collected from a young man with Graves' ophthalmopathy. Each CDR3 is given with its conserved first and last residue. D genes are given only for firm matches. Part of the rows lack a size; the others show once, few, many or a class for expanded clones.

>TRBV2|TRBJ2-7|many|.
CASRERDREQYF
TGTGCCAGCAGAGAGAGGGATCGCGAGCAGTACTTC
>TRBV12-3/TRBV12-4|TRBJ1-5|many|.
CASSLGQGEQPQHF
TGTGCCAGCAGTTTAGGGCAGGGCGAACAGCCCCAGCATTTT
>TRBV20-1|TRBJ2-1|few|TRBD2
CSAAPGLAGVRGEQFF
TGCAGTGCTGCCCCGGGACTAGCGGGGGTTCGGGGTGAGCAGTTCTTC
>TRBV6-1|TRBJ1-2|few|TRBD1
CASILQGARGYTF
TGTGCCAGCATCCTACAGGGGGCGCGCGGCTACACCTTC
>TRBV7-3|TRBJ2-1|many|TRBD2
CASSLTVGTSGGARNEQFF
TGTGCCAGCAGCTTAACAGTAGGGACTAGCGGGGGGGCGAGGAATGAGCAGTTCTTC
>TRBV10-3|TRBJ1-3|.|TRBD1
CAAGQGAGNTIYF
TGTGCCGCCGGACAGGGGGCGGGAAACACCATATATTTT
>TRBV2|TRBJ1-5|many|.
CASSEGQAISNQPQHF
TGTGCCAGCAGTGAAGGGCAGGCGATTAGCAATCAGCCCCAGCATTTT
>TRBV12-3/TRBV12-4|TRBJ2-2|many|.
CASSFGAGGELFF
TGTGCCAGCAGTTTCGGGGCAGGCGGGGAGCTGTTTTTT
>TRBV6-1|TRBJ2-5|few|TRBD1
CASRRTGETQYF
TGTGCCAGCAGAAGGACAGGAGAGACCCAGTACTTC
>TRBV7-9|TRBJ2-7|.|.
CATSDTPTGEQYF
TGTGCCACCAGTGATACCCCGACGGGGGAGCAGTACTTC
>TRBV9|TRBJ2-5|.|TRBD2
CASSVERGAETQYF
TGTGCCAGCAGCGTAGAGCGGGGCGCGGAGACCCAGTACTTC
>TRBV20-1|TRBJ2-7|.|.
CSARDEAGAYEQYF
TGCAGTGCTAGAGATGAGGCAGGTGCCTACGAGCAGTACTTC
>TRBV27|TRBJ2-5|.|.
CASSGGATQETQYF
TGTGCCAGCAGTGGCGGCGCGACTCAAGAGACCCAGTACTTC
>TRBV19|TRBJ1-2|.|.
CASCRAPSYGHTF
TGTGCCAGTTGTCGGGCACCTAGCTATGGCCACACCTTC
>TRBV24-1|TRBJ2-3|many|.
CATSDSGHNTDTQYF
TGTGCCACCAGTGATTCGGGACACAACACAGATACGCAGTATTTT
>TRBV13|TRBJ1-2|few|TRBD1
CASSLGQGPVYGYTF
TGTGCCAGCAGCTTAGGACAGGGGCCCGTCTATGGCTACACCTTC
>TRBV6-1|TRBJ1-2|many|.
CASSTNAETEGYTF
TGTGCCAGCTCGACCAACGCGGAGACAGAGGGCTACACCTTC
>TRBV2|TRBJ2-7|.|.
CAASSKGVYEQYF
TGTGCCGCCTCGTCGAAGGGGGTCTACGAGCAGTACTTC
>TRBV18|TRBJ1-1|many|.
CASSPARGNTEAFF
TGTGCCAGCTCACCAGCTCGGGGGAACACTGAAGCTTTCTTT
>TRBV20-1|TRBJ2-5|.|TRBD1
CSARGGTGGYEETQYF
TGCAGTGCTAGAGGTGGGACAGGGGGTTACGAAGAGACCCAGTACTTC
>TRBV3-1|TRBJ2-7|many|.
CASSQDWTDEQYF
TGTGCCAGCAGCCAAGATTGGACGGACGAGCAGTACTTC
>TRBV5-6|TRBJ1-2|few|TRBD1
CASSQTGGDRGYTF
TGTGCCAGCAGCCAAACAGGGGGCGATCGAGGCTACACCTTC
>TRBV12-3/TRBV12-4|TRBJ2-7|.|.
CASRGIHYEQYF
TGTGCCAGCAGGGGGATCCACTACGAGCAGTACTTC
>TRBV7-8|TRBJ1-2|many|TRBD1
CASSPPGGPYGYTF
TGTGCCAGCAGCCCCCCAGGGGGCCCCTATGGCTACACCTTC